The rows below give T cell receptor beta chains drawn from one sample of a study of cytomegalovirus exposure and HLA in healthy donors. Measured with immunoSEQ multiplex PCR; TCRdb has only the in-frame clones, and not every one. The sample holds approximately 44,000 clones, 88% seen once. The material sequenced was PBMCs. These TCRs come from a woman aged 25 to 39 in good health and CMV-seronegative. The CDR3 runs from the conserved cysteine through the conserved F or W. Fields, in order: V gene, clone size, J gene, D gene, CDR3 protein, CDR3 DNA. A D gene is named only where the DNA matches it firmly. Size is omitted from some rows. Given values are once, few, many or a class for expanded clones.

TRBV18	NA	TRBJ1-2	NA	CASSPSLYREHGGYTF	TGTGCCAGCTCACCAAGCCTCTACAGGGAGCATGGTGGCTACACCTTC
TRBV18	once	TRBJ2-1	TRBD2	CASSPPGLAGPYNEQFF	TGTGCCAGCTCACCTCCGGGACTAGCGGGACCGTACAATGAGCAGTTCTTC
TRBV6-1	NA	TRBJ2-3	NA	CASSEAHTGWADTQYF	TGTGCCAGCAGTGAAGCGCACACAGGGTGGGCAGATACGCAGTATTTT
TRBV6-5	NA	TRBJ1-5	NA	CASRLQAYSNQPQHF	TGTGCCAGCAGACTACAGGCGTATAGCAATCAGCCCCAGCATTTT
TRBV6-5	medium-sized	TRBJ1-2	TRBD1	CASSPLGTGYGYTF	TGTGCCAGCAGTCCCCTCGGGACAGGCTATGGCTACACCTTC
TRBV11-2	NA	TRBJ2-7	NA	CASSSSAGNYEQYF	TGTGCCAGCAGCTCTAGCGCAGGTAACTACGAGCAGTACTTC
TRBV29-1	NA	TRBJ1-1	NA	CSVEKGQFTEAFF	TGCAGCGTTGAAAAAGGACAGTTCACTGAAGCTTTCTTT
TRBV27	once	TRBJ1-1	TRBD1	CASSSGTGVSSTEAFF	TGTGCCAGCAGTTCTGGGACAGGGGTCAGTAGCACTGAAGCTTTCTTT
TRBV27	medium-sized	TRBJ2-7	TRBD1	CASSITGGLIIEQYF	TGTGCCAGCAGCATCACAGGGGGCCTAATTATAGAGCAGTACTTC
TRBV27	NA	TRBJ1-2	TRBD1	CASSFGQGDYGYTF	TGTGCCAGCAGTTTTGGACAGGGGGACTATGGCTACACCTTC
TRBV4-2	NA	TRBJ2-1	TRBD2	CASSQDWEAGEQFF	TGTGCCAGCAGCCAAGATTGGGAAGCGGGAGAGCAGTTCTTC
TRBV6-6	NA	TRBJ2-7	TRBD1	CASGTVSYEQYF	TGTGCCAGCGGGACAGTGTCCTACGAGCAGTACTTC
TRBV4-3	NA	TRBJ2-7	NA	CASSQGSSYEQYF	TGCGCCAGCAGCCAAGGGTCCAGCTACGAGCAGTACTTC
TRBV5-6	NA	TRBJ1-1	NA	CASGFLGGKNTEAFF	TGTGCCAGCGGCTTCTTGGGAGGTAAGAACACTGAAGCTTTCTTT
TRBV4-3	NA	TRBJ2-1	NA	CASSQGPGDEQFF	TGCGCCAGCAGCCAAGGACCGGGGGATGAGCAGTTCTTC
TRBV28	NA	TRBJ2-7	NA	CASSLLAEQYF	TGTGCCAGCAGTTTGCTGGCCGAGCAGTACTTC
TRBV5-4	NA	TRBJ2-3	NA	CASSLSIGTDTQYF	TGTGCCAGCAGCTTGTCGATAGGCACAGATACGCAGTATTTT
TRBV29-1	NA	TRBJ2-2	TRBD2	CSVEDFRTSSRGELFF	TGCAGCGTTGAAGATTTTAGGACTAGCAGCCGCGGGGAGCTGTTTTTT
TRBV28	NA	TRBJ1-2	TRBD1	CASSILGQGVGYTF	TGTGCCAGCAGCATCCTTGGACAGGGCGTCGGCTACACCTTC
TRBV2	NA	TRBJ2-5	TRBD1	CATLRGQGTQYF	TGTGCCACCCTAAGGGGGCAGGGGACCCAGTACTTC
TRBV11-2	NA	TRBJ1-2	TRBD1	CASSFTGGGGFGYTF	TGTGCCAGCAGCTTTACAGGGGGCGGGGGCTTTGGCTACACCTTC
TRBV30	NA	TRBJ1-1	NA	CAWRRKTSEAFF	TGTGCCTGGAGACGAAAAACTTCTGAAGCTTTCTTT
TRBV10-3	NA	TRBJ1-2	NA	CAISSVISYGYTF	TGTGCCATCAGTTCCGTCATTAGCTATGGCTACACCTTC
TRBV28	NA	TRBJ2-7	NA	CASTASYEQYF	TGTGCCAGCACCGCGTCCTACGAGCAGTACTTC
TRBV5-1	few	TRBJ2-7	TRBD2	CASSSGTSGLFSYEQYF	TGCGCCAGCAGCTCGGGGACTAGCGGGCTGTTCTCCTACGAGCAGTACTTC
TRBV6-6	NA	TRBJ2-7	NA	CASSYKDSYEQYF	TGTGCCAGCAGTTACAAGGACAGCTACGAGCAGTACTTC
TRBV7-8	NA	TRBJ2-7	TRBD1	CASSLTLPGGADEQYF	TGTGCCAGCAGCTTAACGCTCCCAGGGGGCGCGGACGAGCAGTACTTC
TRBV2	NA	TRBJ1-5	NA	CASKKGVYSNQPQHF	TGTGCCAGCAAAAAAGGAGTGTATAGCAATCAGCCCCAGCATTTT
TRBV7-3	NA	TRBJ2-3	NA	CASSLIDRSGTQYF	TGTGCCAGCAGCTTAATAGACAGGTCTGGTACGCAGTATTTT
TRBV10-2	NA	TRBJ2-5	TRBD1	CASSESRGRGETQYF	TGCGCCAGCAGTGAGAGCAGGGGGCGCGGGGAGACCCAGTACTTC
TRBV7-2	NA	TRBJ2-7	NA	CASSLVAGSYEQYF	TGTGCCAGCAGCTTAGTGGCAGGGTCCTACGAGCAGTACTTC
TRBV4-1	NA	TRBJ1-1	TRBD1	CASSPGQGTEAFF	TGCGCCAGCAGCCCGGGACAGGGAACTGAAGCTTTCTTT
TRBV5-1	few	TRBJ2-7	NA	CASSLGLGQQVYEQYF	TGCGCCAGCAGCTTGGGACTAGGCCAACAAGTCTACGAGCAGTACTTC
TRBV27	NA	TRBJ1-1	TRBD1	CASSLYGTGTNTEAFF	TGTGCCAGCAGTTTATACGGGACAGGGACGAACACTGAAGCTTTCTTT
TRBV18	NA	TRBJ1-2	NA	CASSPSREANYGYTF	TGTGCCAGCTCACCCTCTCGGGAGGCTAACTATGGCTACACCTTC
TRBV4-3	NA	TRBJ2-1	NA	CASSQAVFPANNEQFF	TGCGCCAGCAGCCAAGCGGTATTTCCCGCTAACAATGAGCAGTTCTTC
TRBV27	NA	TRBJ2-3	TRBD2	CASSLLTSGRNWDTQYF	TGTGCCAGCAGTTTATTAACTAGCGGGCGAAACTGGGATACGCAGTATTTT
TRBV7-2	NA	TRBJ2-7	TRBD1	CASSRTGFDEQYF	TGTGCCAGCAGCCGGACAGGTTTCGACGAGCAGTACTTC
TRBV10-3	NA	TRBJ2-1	TRBD2	CAISESVAGGLNEQFF	TGTGCCATCAGTGAGTCTGTAGCGGGAGGGCTGAATGAGCAGTTCTTC
TRBV7-6	NA	TRBJ2-2	TRBD2	CASSHKSGSWTGELFF	TGTGCCAGCAGCCACAAGAGCGGGAGTTGGACCGGGGAGCTGTTTTTT
TRBV5-5	few	TRBJ2-3	NA	CASSLAYTDTQYF	TGTGCCAGCAGCTTGGCTTATACAGATACGCAGTATTTT
TRBV7-2	NA	TRBJ2-7	TRBD2	CASSFRRGTGLRSYEQYF	TGTGCCAGCAGCTTTAGGAGGGGAACGGGACTACGCTCCTACGAGCAGTACTTC
TRBV4-2	NA	TRBJ1-1	NA	CASSQDSQAPVTEAFF	TGTGCCAGCAGCCAAGATAGTCAGGCCCCGGTCACTGAAGCTTTCTTT
TRBV28	NA	TRBJ2-1	TRBD2	CASSLGLVYNEQFF	TGTGCCAGCAGTTTAGGACTAGTCTACAATGAGCAGTTCTTC
TRBV27	NA	TRBJ2-7	NA	CASSASPGSLNEQYF	TGTGCCAGCAGTGCCTCCCCCGGGAGTTTGAACGAGCAGTACTTC
TRBV27	NA	TRBJ1-1	NA	CVYSGRSDAFF	TGTGTCTATTCAGGGCGTTCCGATGCTTTCTTT
TRBV13	NA	TRBJ2-7	TRBD1	CASSPGTGSEQYF	TGTGCCAGCAGCCCCGGGACAGGGTCCGAGCAGTACTTC
TRBV11-1	NA	TRBJ2-5	NA	CASSLGPQETQYF	TGTGCCAGCAGCCTGGGGCCCCAAGAGACCCAGTACTTC
TRBV6-6	NA	TRBJ2-7	NA	CASRGGTSYEQYF	TGTGCCAGCAGAGGGGGAACCTCCTACGAGCAGTACTTC
TRBV10-1	NA	TRBJ2-7	TRBD1	CASSEYRGSSYEQYF	TGCGCCAGCAGTGAGTACAGGGGTAGCTCCTACGAGCAGTACTTC
TRBV28	NA	TRBJ1-1	TRBD1	CASRFYSGTGEGNTEAFF	TGTGCCAGCAGATTTTATTCCGGGACAGGGGAGGGGAACACTGAAGCTTTCTTT
TRBV2	few	TRBJ2-2	TRBD1	CASRPVDRGPGELFF	TGTGCCAGCAGGCCCGTGGACAGGGGGCCCGGGGAGCTGTTTTTT
TRBV6-1	NA	TRBJ2-1	NA	CASSEIIGGGGQFF	TGTGCCAGCAGTGAGATCATCGGAGGCGGGGGCCAGTTCTTC
TRBV27	once	TRBJ2-1	TRBD2	CASSLSIKRDCDEQFF	TGTGCCAGCAGTTTATCGATTAAGCGGGATTGTGATGAGCAGTTCTTC